Following are 16 T cell receptor beta chains from one sample sequenced in a study of blood T cell repertoires in COVID-19. The assay was immunoSEQ multiplex PCR, and TCRdb's table has in-frame clones only and misses some. Here the sample spans almost 250,000 clones, roughly 85% being singletons. Specimen: PBMCs or T cells enriched from blood (not recorded which). The receptors were gathered from a woman aged 45-59 years with acute COVID-19.

The rearrangement joins TRBV3-1 (or the pseudogene TRBV3-2) to TRBJ2-5; 13 bases line up with TRBD2. Germline CDR1 and CDR2: LGHDT and YNNKEL (reference sequence). The CDR3 is 16 residues long. V shed 4 bases and J 1 base; nucleotides not matched to a gene: 3. The CDR3 bases are TGTGCCAGCAGCCGACTAGCGGGGGGTACCCAAGAGACCCAGTACTTC. Amino acids: CASSRLAGGTQETQYF.

The V call is TRBV19, the J call TRBJ1-5; 7 bases map to TRBD1. This CDR3 has 15 residues. The V segment lost 5 bases and the J segment 4 bases; nucleotides outside the gene matches: 8. Germline V gene data show CDR1 as LNHDA and CDR2 as SQIVND (reference sequence). The CDR3: CASSSPTGTNQPQHF. CDR3 DNA: TGTGCCAGTAGTTCTCCGACAGGGACTAATCAGCCCCAGCATTTT.

The chain carries TRBV25-1 and TRBJ2-1, with D perhaps TRBD1 (6 bases). The germline V gene has CDR1 MGHDK and CDR2 SYGVNS. Trimming took 5 bases from V and 8 from J, leaving 13 bases between them. The CDR3 runs 13 residues. The CDR3, as DNA: TGTGCCAGCAGTCTGCAACAGGGTTATGAGCAGTTCTTC. This codes for CASSLQQGYEQFF.

The chain combines TRBV30 with TRBJ1-2, with D possibly TRBD1 on 6 matching bases. This CDR3 has 13 residues. Germline V CDR1 and CDR2: GTSNPN, SVGIG (reference sequence). Deletions cut 4 bases from V and 4 bases from J, with 13 bases between. In nucleotides, the CDR3 is TGTGCCTGGAAAGTACAGGGCGGCTATGGCTACACCTTC. Amino acids: CAWKVQGGYGYTF. Supplemented by reference TRBV30 and TRBJ1-2, the full variable domain reads SQTIHQWPATLVQPVGSPLSLECTVEGTSNPNLYWYRQAAGRGLQLLFYSVGIGQISSEVPQNLSASRPQDRQFILSSKKLLLSDSGFYLCAWKVQGGYGYTFGSGTRLTVV.

This sequence joins TRBV5-1 and TRBJ1-1, with 7 bases fitting TRBD1. This CDR3 has 13 residues. Germline trimming cut 4 bases from V and 8 bases from J; bases unmatched to any gene: 8. CDR1 is SGHRS, CDR2 YFSETQ, per germline. The CDR3 sequence is CASSPAGGLEAFF. The CDR3 coding sequence is TGCGCCAGCAGCCCCGCAGGGGGGTTGGAAGCTTTCTTT.

The V gene is TRBV2, the J gene TRBJ2-1, with D maybe TRBD2 (5 bases). Trimming left V 4 bases short and J 7 bases short, with 8 bases between. This CDR3 contains 12 residues. Germline V lookup: CDR1 SNHLY, CDR2 FYNNEI. CDR3 protein: CASSAGGNEQFF. In DNA form, the CDR3 reads TGTGCCAGCAGTGCGGGCGGGAATGAGCAGTTCTTC.

J is TRBJ2-2 and V is TRBV7-2; D is undetermined. Germline CDR1 reads SGHTA; CDR2 reads FQGNSA. CDR3 length: 13 amino acids. Trimming shortened V by 5 bases and J by 4 bases, and 8 bases separated the two germline ends. The CDR3 reads CASSRATTGELFF. CDR3 nucleotides: TGTGCCAGCAGCCGCGCCACCACCGGGGAGCTGTTTTTT.

V and J are TRBV3-1 (or the pseudogene TRBV3-2) and TRBJ2-1; 9 bases fit TRBD2. Per germline, CDR1 LGHDT and CDR2 YNNKEL (reference sequence). The CDR3 runs 15 residues. V was pared by 4 bases and J by 6 bases, with 7 bases of the junction left unmatched. CDR3 nucleotide sequence: TGTGCCAGCAGCCCCCTGGGACTAGCTATCAATGAGCAGTTCTTC. Translated, it gives CASSPLGLAINEQFF.

The gene calls are TRBV3-1 (or the pseudogene TRBV3-2) and TRBJ1-2; perhaps TRBD1 as D (5 bases). This CDR3 spans 14 amino acids. Between the trimmed V and J ends, which lost 3 bases and 6 bases, there was a span of 14 bases. Germline CDR1 is LGHDT and CDR2 is YNNKEL (reference sequence). The CDR3: CASSHPQGGNGYTF. CDR3 in DNA: TGTGCCAGCAGCCACCCTCAGGGTGGGAATGGCTACACCTTC.

The rearrangement links TRBV19 to TRBJ1-2; 7 nucleotides align to TRBD1. Germline V CDR1 and CDR2: LNHDA, SQIVND (reference sequence). This CDR3 comprises 15 residues. Germline trimming cut 5 bases from V and 0 bases from J; bases unmatched to any gene: 6. CDR3 protein: CASSFGDSTNYGYTF. The CDR3 DNA is TGTGCCAGTAGTTTCGGGGACAGTACTAACTATGGCTACACCTTC.

The chain combines TRBV18 with TRBJ1-3; weak D call: TRBD1 (6 bases). V lost 4 bases to trimming and J lost 4 bases, with 17 bases between them. This CDR3 has 16 residues. CDR1 is KGHSH and CDR2 is LQKENI in the germline V gene. For the CDR3, the DNA is TGTGCCAGCTCACTTTCGGAACAGGGAGTCGGAAACACCATATATTTT. Its translation: CASSLSEQGVGNTIYF. The complete variable domain, with remaining parts taken from reference TRBV18 and TRBJ1-3, reads NAGVMQNPRHLVRRRGQEARLRCSPMKGHSHVYWYRQLPEEGLKFMVYLQKENIIDESGMPKERFSAEFPKEGPSILRIQQVVRGDSAAYFCASSLSEQGVGNTIYFGEGSWLTVV.

The V gene is TRBV6-1, the J gene TRBJ1-2; D gene uncertain. In germline, CDR1 is MNHNS, CDR2 SASEGT. V gave up 0 bases and J gave up 3 bases, with 8 bases separating them. The CDR3 extends over 14 amino acids. The CDR3 DNA is TGTGCCAGCAGTGAAGCGCTCGGGGACTATGGCTACACCTTC. This sequence encodes CASSEALGDYGYTF.

The V call is TRBV7-9, the J call TRBJ2-1, with 7 bases identical to TRBD1. Germline-derived CDR1 and CDR2 are SEHNR and FQNEAQ (reference sequence). J gave up 2 bases and V 5 bases, and 6 bases lay outside the gene matches. The CDR3 covers 15 residues. The chain's CDR3 is CASSPRDRPYNEQFF. The CDR3 bases are TGTGCCAGCAGCCCACGGGACAGACCCTACAATGAGCAGTTCTTC. Using reference TRBV7-9 and TRBJ2-1 for the parts outside the CDR3, the full variable domain is DTGVSQNPRHKITKRGQNVTFRCDPISEHNRLYWYRQTLGQGPEFLTYFQNEAQLEKSRLLSDRFSAERPKGSFSTLEIQRTEQGDSAMYLCASSPRDRPYNEQFFGPGTRLTVL.

The V and J genes are TRBV6-6 and TRBJ1-5; TRBD1 is a possible D gene (5 bases). The CDR3 consists of 14 residues. CDR1 and CDR2 from the germline V gene are MNHNY and SVGAGI (reference sequence). Deletions cut 6 bases from V and 7 bases from J, with 16 bases between. CDR3 region: CASSPAGEVQPQHF. CDR3 nucleotide sequence: TGTGCCAGCAGCCCGGCGGGGGAGGTGCAGCCCCAGCATTTT.

The chain's CDR3 is CASSPDRAQPQHF. The CDR3 DNA sequence: TGTGCCAGCAGCCCGGACAGGGCTCAGCCCCAGCATTTT. The V gene is TRBV11-1, the J gene TRBJ1-5, with 8 bases fitting TRBD1. V was clipped by 5 bases and J by 6 bases; unmatched bases: 3. The CDR3 totals 13 residues. The germline V gene has CDR1 SGHAT and CDR2 FQDESV (reference sequence).

This sequence joins TRBV6-5 and TRBJ1-5; D unresolved. This CDR3 is built from 14 residues. V was clipped by 7 bases and J by 0 bases, with 10 bases between them. CDR1 MNHEY and CDR2 SVGAGI come from the germline V gene. The CDR3 is CASTEGSSNQPQHF. CDR3 bases: TGTGCCAGCACAGAGGGCAGTAGCAATCAGCCCCAGCATTTT.